The 5 T cell receptor beta chains listed next were all sequenced from one sample in a study of CD8 T cells in Susac syndrome. RNA totalling about 0.5 to 1 ug underwent reverse transcription with random hexamers. TCRdb recomputed calls from the immunoSEQ multiplex PCR reads with MiXCR, one row per CDR3 protein. Of some 120,000 distinct CDR3 sequences detected, around 90% appear once; the ten largest clones hold 0.12%. Sequencing was done on a sample of CD8+ T cells from PBMCs. All receptors derive from a human donor in good health.

CDR3 DNA sequence: TGCGCCAGCAGCTATCGGACAGGGCCCGGGGAGCTGTTTTTT. This sequence encodes CASSYRTGPGELFF. This chain links TRBV5-1 with TRBJ2-2, with 8 bases aligning to TRBD1. With V trimmed by 3 bases and J by 6 bases, 4 bases remained unmatched. This CDR3 is built from 14 residues. CDR1 SGHRS and CDR2 YFSETQ come from the germline V gene. Drawing the rest from reference TRBV5-1 and TRBJ2-2, the complete variable domain is KAGVTQTPRYLIKTRGQQVTLSCSPISGHRSVSWYQQTPGQGLQFLFEYFSETQRNKGNFPGRFSGRQFSNSRSEMNVSTLELGDSALYLCASSYRTGPGELFFGEGSRLTVL.

The rearrangement joins TRBV29-1 to TRBJ2-7; the D is unclear. The CDR3 runs to 13 residues. Trimming pared 7 bases from V and 2 bases from J, leaving 15 bases between. From germline, CDR1 is SQVTM and CDR2 ANQGSEA. For the CDR3, the DNA is TGCAGCGCCCGAGCAGGCGGAACCTACGAGCAGTACTTC. Translation: CSARAGGTYEQYF.

In DNA form, the CDR3 reads TGTGCCAGCAGTTCGTCCGGGGGACCGAATGAAAAACTGTTTTTT. Amino acid sequence: CASSSSGGPNEKLFF. The V gene is TRBV3-1, the J gene TRBJ1-4; TRBD1 is a possible D gene (5 bases). With 6 bases removed from V and 5 bases from J, the gap between germline ends came to 16 bases. This CDR3 is built from 15 residues. The germline V gene has CDR1 LGHDT and CDR2 YNNKEL (reference sequence).

The chain couples TRBV7-9 to TRBJ2-1; 8 bases fit TRBD2. V lost 3 bases, J lost 6 bases, and 7 bases stayed unmatched. CDR1 and CDR2 from the germline V gene are SEHNR and FQNEAQ (reference sequence). The CDR3 spans 15 residues. The CDR3 is CASSFMSGSGNEQFF. The CDR3 region has the DNA TGTGCCAGCAGCTTTATGAGCGGGAGTGGCAATGAGCAGTTCTTC.

The rearrangement links TRBV5-4 to TRBJ1-2; perhaps TRBD1 as D (6 bases). The V end was cut by 6 bases, the J end by 4 bases, with 16 bases between. Germline V CDR1 and CDR2: SGHNT, YYREEE (reference sequence). The CDR3 runs 14 residues. As DNA, the CDR3 is TGTGCCAGCAAACAAGGGGGGTCCGCCTATGGCTACACCTTC. This gives the protein CASKQGGSAYGYTF.